Presented here are 32 T cell receptor beta chains from one specimen sequenced in a study of blood T cell repertoires in COVID-19 (dated by TCRdb to the early 2020s). The library was obtained by the immunoSEQ multiplex PCR assay. This immuneACCESS table, as held by TCRdb, lists in-frame sequences with V and J called but not all clones. Of the missing ones, under half trace to an unresolved V gene in checked studies; the others have no known cause. Counted in this sample were 70,000 to 95,000 clones; around four fifths of them appeared once. About 15% of the sample is taken by the ten largest. Sequenced: peripheral blood. All receptors derive from a human donor in a cohort sampled during active COVID-19.

Only a few counts were recorded for this clone. V gene TRBV24-1 combines with J gene TRBJ1-2; perhaps TRBD1 as D (5 bases). V was pared by 0 bases and J by 8 bases, with 9 bases between. This CDR3 is 13 amino acids long. Germline CDR1 is KGHDR and CDR2 is SFDVKD. This chain's CDR3 is CATSDLGREGYTF. The CDR3 coding sequence is TGTGCCACCAGTGATTTGGGCAGGGAAGGCTACACCTTC.

The chain combines TRBV5-6 with TRBJ1-1; 7 bases agree with TRBD1. With 4 bases clipped from V and 0 bases from J, the junction kept 3 bases outside the gene matches. Germline V lookup: CDR1 SGHDT, CDR2 YYEEEE. CDR3 length equals 14 residues. The CDR3 loop reads CASSRGQLNTEAFF. The CDR3 DNA is TGTGCCAGCAGCCGGGGACAGCTGAACACTGAAGCTTTCTTT.

The chain combines TRBV27 with TRBJ2-6; TRBD1 matches 8 bases. The CDR3 consists of 15 residues. Germline V CDR1 and CDR2: MNHEY, SMNVEV (reference sequence). V gave up 3 bases and J gave up 5 bases; unmatched junction bases: 3. For the CDR3, the DNA is TGTGCCAGCAGTTTGCGGACAGGGCGGGCCAACGTCCTGACTTTC. It encodes CASSLRTGRANVLTF.

This chain links TRBV2 with TRBJ1-5; 8 positions match TRBD1. The V and J ends lost 4 bases and 3 bases, in that order; junction bases with no gene match: 8. Germline V gene data show CDR1 as SNHLY and CDR2 as FYNNEI. CDR3 size: 16 residues. The CDR3, as DNA: TGTGCCAGCAGTGGCCTTTCAGGGGGCTACAATCAGCCCCAGCATTTT. This encodes CASSGLSGGYNQPQHF.

This chain links TRBV7-9 with TRBJ1-4, with unresolved D. V was pared by 5 bases and J by 0 bases, with 13 bases between. Germline CDR1 reads SEHNR; CDR2 reads FQNEAQ (reference sequence). The CDR3 has 16 amino acids. The CDR3 DNA reads TGTGCCAGCAGCATCTTCGTCCAGGCAACTAATGAAAAACTGTTTTTT. Translating gives CASSIFVQATNEKLFF. Based on the CDR3 plus reference TRBV7-9 and TRBJ1-4, the full variable domain is DTGVSQNPRHKITKRGQNVTFRCDPISEHNRLYWYRQTLGQGPEFLTYFQNEAQLEKSRLLSDRFSAERPKGSFSTLEIQRTEQGDSAMYLCASSIFVQATNEKLFFGSGTQLSVL.

This chain uses TRBV6-2 or TRBV6-3 with TRBJ2-7; D perhaps matches TRBD1 (6 bases). Germline CDR1 is MNHEY and CDR2 is SVGEGT. CDR3 length equals 16 residues. The V gene lost 5 bases and the J gene lost 1 base, with 18 bases spanning the gap. The CDR3 protein is CASSTTPGQKSYEQYF. In DNA form, the CDR3 reads TGTGCCAGCAGTACAACACCGGGACAAAAGTCCTACGAGCAGTACTTC.

DNA for the CDR3: TGTGCCAGTAGTAGGGTAGCGGGACCGAACAATGAGCAGTTCTTC. Protein sequence: CASSRVAGPNNEQFF. The chain joins TRBV19 to TRBJ2-1; 8 nucleotides agree with TRBD2. There are 15 residues in the CDR3. Germline trimming cut 4 bases from V and 5 bases from J; bases unmatched to any gene: 7. Germline V CDR1 and CDR2: LNHDA, SQIVND (reference sequence).

Only one count was recorded for this clone. The chain is built from TRBV4-1 and TRBJ2-5, with D perhaps matching TRBD1 (6 bases). The CDR3 sequence is 16 residues long. Germline V gene sequence: CDR1 MGHRA, CDR2 YSYEKL. Trimming cost V 0 bases and J 5 bases, with 16 bases left between them. The CDR3 is CASSQELQGRIETQYF. Here the CDR3 DNA reads TGCGCCAGCAGCCAAGAGTTACAGGGCCGCATTGAGACCCAGTACTTC.

V usage is TRBV25-1 and J usage is TRBJ2-2, with 8 bases fitting TRBD2. V dropped 4 bases and J dropped 6; count of bases not matched to a gene: 10. The CDR3 totals 16 residues. The germline gives CDR1 MGHDK, CDR2 SYGVNS. The CDR3 is CASSGKRELRSGELFF. The CDR3 DNA reads as TGTGCCAGCAGTGGGAAGCGGGAGTTGCGATCCGGGGAGCTGTTTTTT.

The genes are TRBV19 and TRBJ2-2; 7 nucleotides match TRBD1. The CDR3 is 14 amino acids. J was trimmed by 5 bases and V by 7 bases; bases with no gene match: 7. CDR1 is LNHDA, CDR2 SQIVND, per germline (reference sequence). The CDR3 region is CASTQTGLTGELFF. DNA of the CDR3: TGTGCCAGTACCCAGACAGGGTTAACCGGGGAGCTGTTTTTT. Variable domain in full (rest from reference TRBV19 and TRBJ2-2): DGGITQSPKYLFRKEGQNVTLSCEQNLNHDAMYWYRQDPGQGLRLIYYSQIVNDFQKGDIAEGYSVSREKKESFPLTVTSAQKNPTAFYLCASTQTGLTGELFFGEGSRLTVL.

By sample share, this clone is medium-sized. The chain joins TRBV7-9 to TRBJ2-1; 10 bases map to TRBD1. V was pared by 5 bases and J by 5 bases, with 12 bases of the junction left unmatched. The CDR3 spans 17 residues. Germline loops: CDR1 SEHNR, CDR2 FQNEAQ (reference sequence). CDR3 amino acids: CASSHTTGTGENNEQFF. The CDR3 region has the DNA TGTGCCAGCAGCCACACTACCGGGACAGGGGAAAACAATGAGCAGTTCTTC.

The chain uses TRBV30 and TRBJ1-3, with a possible D match to TRBD1 (5 bases). Trimming took 7 bases from V and 0 from J, leaving 13 bases between them. The germline V gene has CDR1 GTSNPN and CDR2 SVGIG (reference sequence). This CDR3 is 14 amino acids long. CDR3 protein: CASHRGFSGNTIYF. CDR3 DNA sequence: TGTGCCTCCCATAGGGGCTTCTCTGGAAACACCATATATTTT.

This chain connects TRBV6-5 to TRBJ1-4; unclear D gene. Germline V gene sequence: CDR1 MNHEY, CDR2 SVGAGI. V was pared by 11 bases and J by 4 bases, with 14 bases between. The CDR3 sequence is 13 residues long. The CDR3 sequence: CAGQTGNNEKLFF. The CDR3 nucleotides read TGTGCCGGTCAGACGGGTAATAATGAAAAACTGTTTTTT.

The rearrangement uses TRBV5-5 and TRBJ1-4; 7 nucleotides line up with TRBD1. This CDR3 spans 14 amino acids. Germline CDR1 is SGHKS and CDR2 is YYEKEE (reference sequence). The J segment lost 7 bases and the V segment lost 0 bases, leaving 3 bases of the junction unmatched. CDR3 bases: TGTGCCAGCAGCTTGGGGAGGGGGCGTGAAAAACTGTTTTTT. It codes for CASSLGRGREKLFF.

V and J are TRBV27 and TRBJ2-5; 10 bases are a match to TRBD1. This CDR3 comprises 15 residues. V was pared by 5 bases and J by 4 bases, with 7 bases of the junction left unmatched. Germline CDR1 MNHEY, CDR2 SMNVEV (reference sequence). The CDR3 nucleotides read TGTGCCAGCAGTGCCGGGGACAGGGGATCAGAGACCCAGTACTTC. It yields the protein CASSAGDRGSETQYF.

V usage is TRBV5-4 and J usage is TRBJ2-7, with D perhaps TRBD2 (5 bases). Trimming took off 4 bases at V and 0 bases at J, with 11 bases between the two ends. The CDR3 is 14 residues long. Germline CDR1 SGHNT, CDR2 YYREEE (reference sequence). CDR3 sequence reads: CASSTDLSSYEQYF. In DNA form, the CDR3 reads TGTGCCAGCAGCACGGACTTGAGCTCCTACGAGCAGTACTTC.

V gene TRBV6-5 combines with J gene TRBJ2-7; 8 bases map to TRBD2. Germline CDR1 and CDR2: MNHEY and SVGAGI. The CDR3 sequence is 15 residues long. V trimming: 8 bases; J trimming: 0 bases; junction bases outside the gene matches: 9. The CDR3 here is CASGSGTPSSYEQYF. DNA of the CDR3: TGTGCCAGCGGTAGCGGGACCCCAAGCTCCTACGAGCAGTACTTC.

The chain recombines TRBV7-7 with TRBJ2-1, with 8 bases lining up with TRBD2. Germline CDR1 and CDR2: SSHAT and FNYEAQ (reference sequence). The CDR3 consists of 17 residues. J was trimmed by 8 bases and V by 2 bases; bases with no gene match: 14. For the CDR3, the DNA is TGTGCCAGCAGCTTAACCCCTACGGGAGGGTTCGGGGATGAGCAGTTCTTC. Its translation is CASSLTPTGGFGDEQFF.

The V and J genes are TRBV2 and TRBJ2-5, with a possible D match to TRBD2 (6 bases). The V end was cut by 11 bases, the J end by 9 bases, with 19 bases between. CDR1 SNHLY and CDR2 FYNNEI come from the germline V gene. The CDR3 is made up of 12 amino acids. The DNA for the CDR3 is TGTGCCGGACGGGACTCCTCGGGGGCCCAGTACTTC. It encodes CAGRDSSGAQYF.

The DNA for the CDR3 is TGTGCCACCAAATGGCTAGCGGGGAGTGCAGATACGCAGTATTTT. Amino acid sequence: CATKWLAGSADTQYF. This sequence joins TRBV6-5 and TRBJ2-3; 9 bases agree with TRBD2. Germline V CDR1 and CDR2: MNHEY, SVGAGI. The J segment lost 4 bases and the V segment lost 10 bases, leaving 12 bases of the junction unmatched. This CDR3 contains 15 residues.

This chain links TRBV2 with TRBJ2-5; 11 bases map to TRBD2. CDR3 length equals 14 residues. After removal of 6 bases from V and 5 bases from J, the junction contained 5 bases not matched to a gene. Looked up from germline, CDR1 is SNHLY and CDR2 is FYNNEI. The CDR3 DNA reads TGTGCCAGCAGGCTAGCGGGGGGCTCGGAGACCCAGTACTTC. Amino acid sequence: CASRLAGGSETQYF. Full variable domain (missing parts from reference TRBV2 and TRBJ2-5): EPEVTQTPSHQVTQMGQEVILRCVPISNHLYFYWYRQILGQKVEFLVSFYNNEISEKSEIFDDQFSVERPDGSNFTLKIRSTKLEDSAMYFCASRLAGGSETQYFGPGTRLLVL.

The CDR3 DNA sequence: TGTGCCAGCAACCGACAGGGGGCGGGAGAAAAACTGTTTTTT. Translating it yields CASNRQGAGEKLFF. The rearrangement links TRBV6-5 to TRBJ1-4, with TRBD1 matching over 10 bases. V gave up 7 bases and J gave up 8 bases; unmatched junction bases: 7. CDR3 length: 14 amino acids. Germline V gene lookup returns CDR1 MNHEY and CDR2 SVGAGI.

The rearrangement links TRBV7-9 to TRBJ1-3, with 10 positions matching TRBD1. Unmatched junction bases numbered 6, after V lost 3 bases and J lost 4 bases. The germline CDR1 and CDR2 sequences are SEHNR and FQNEAQ (reference sequence). The length of the CDR3 is 16 residues. The CDR3 sequence is CASSFRQGAEGNTIYF. The DNA of the CDR3 is TGTGCCAGCAGCTTCCGACAGGGGGCAGAAGGAAACACCATATATTTT. Supplemented by reference TRBV7-9 and TRBJ1-3, the full variable domain reads DTGVSQNPRHKITKRGQNVTFRCDPISEHNRLYWYRQTLGQGPEFLTYFQNEAQLEKSRLLSDRFSAERPKGSFSTLEIQRTEQGDSAMYLCASSFRQGAEGNTIYFGEGSWLTVV.

CDR3 coding DNA: TGTGCCAGTAGTACCCGGGACACCGACAATCAGCCCCAGCATTTT. Translation gives CASSTRDTDNQPQHF. The chain employs TRBV19 and TRBJ1-5; a weak D match, TRBD1 (6 bases). Germline loops: CDR1 LNHDA, CDR2 SQIVND (reference sequence). Trimming left V 4 bases short and J 3 bases short, with 13 bases between. The CDR3 is made up of 15 amino acids.

V is TRBV2 and J is TRBJ1-3; D remains ambiguous. The CDR3 has 14 amino acids. Trimming took 3 bases from V and 2 from J, leaving 8 bases between them. Germline lookup yields CDR1 SNHLY and CDR2 FYNNEI. CDR3 sequence reads: CASSDVSAGNTIYF. The CDR3 coding sequence is TGTGCCAGCAGTGATGTGAGTGCTGGAAACACCATATATTTT.

This clone was seen more than once but under ten times. The gene calls are TRBV19 and TRBJ2-7; D may be TRBD1 (6 bases). CDR3 length: 14 amino acids. V was cut by 7 bases and J by 5 bases, with 18 bases left in between. Germline V lookup: CDR1 LNHDA, CDR2 SQIVND (reference sequence). The CDR3 loop reads CASTLRQGNDEQYF. The CDR3 DNA is TGTGCCAGTACACTTCGTCAGGGGAACGACGAGCAGTACTTC. The full variable domain, in which reference TRBV19 and TRBJ2-7 provide the parts outside the CDR3, is DGGITQSPKYLFRKEGQNVTLSCEQNLNHDAMYWYRQDPGQGLRLIYYSQIVNDFQKGDIAEGYSVSREKKESFPLTVTSAQKNPTAFYLCASTLRQGNDEQYFGPGTRLTVT.

V usage is TRBV28 and J usage is TRBJ1-3, with 8 nucleotides matching TRBD1. The V gene's germline CDR1 is MDHEN and CDR2 SYDVKM. V lost 3 bases to trimming and J lost 3 bases; unmatched junction nucleotides: 4. This CDR3 has 15 residues. The CDR3 protein is CASSLVRGLGNTIYF. CDR3 coding DNA: TGTGCCAGCAGTTTGGTCAGGGGGCTTGGAAACACCATATATTTT.

This chain uses TRBV10-3 with TRBJ2-3; 9 nucleotides line up with TRBD2. The CDR3 runs 16 residues. The germline CDR1 and CDR2 sequences are ENHRY and SYGVKD. J gave up 7 bases and V 6 bases, and 14 bases lay outside the gene matches. This chain's CDR3 is CAISVEGGRGSNTQYF. CDR3 sequence (DNA): TGTGCCATCAGCGTGGAAGGCGGGAGGGGGAGTAATACGCAGTATTTT.

The chain uses TRBV4-1 and TRBJ2-7; 7 nucleotides match TRBD2. This CDR3 has 20 residues. V was pared by 0 bases and J by 1 base, with 18 bases of the junction left unmatched. Germline values: CDR1 MGHRA, CDR2 YSYEKL. CDR3 protein: CASSQESFLRGGGYSYEQYF. The CDR3 nucleotides read TGCGCCAGCAGCCAAGAAAGTTTTCTACGCGGGGGAGGGTATTCCTACGAGCAGTACTTC.

This clone was seen only a few times. The gene calls are TRBV18 and TRBJ1-2, with 8 bases aligning to TRBD1. Per germline, CDR1 KGHSH and CDR2 LQKENI. This CDR3 spans 13 amino acids. Germline trimming cut 2 bases from V and 7 bases from J; bases unmatched to any gene: 3. CDR3 coding DNA: TGTGCCAGCTCACCAAGAGACAGGGGTGGCTACACCTTC. Residues: CASSPRDRGGYTF.

This rearrangement joins TRBV6-5 to TRBJ1-1; D is unclear. The germline V gene encodes CDR1 MNHEY and CDR2 SVGAGI. CDR3 length: 15 residues. Trimming pared 7 bases from V and 1 base from J, leaving 16 bases between. The CDR3 here is CASNRLTNSNTEAFF. CDR3 nucleotides: TGTGCCAGCAACCGGTTGACAAACTCGAACACTGAAGCTTTCTTT.

The chain employs TRBV15 and TRBJ2-2; 7 bases agree with TRBD1. CDR1 is LNHNV and CDR2 is YYDKDF in the germline V gene (reference sequence). There are 16 residues in the CDR3. The V segment lost 1 base and the J segment 4 bases; nucleotides outside the gene matches: 6. CDR3 nucleotide sequence: TGTGCCACCAGCAGAGGAGGGGGCCCGGGCACCGGGGAGCTGTTTTTT. Translation gives CATSRGGGPGTGELFF.